This TCR beta chain was sequenced for a study of blood T cells in healthy people across ages. CDR1 is MNHNS and CDR2 is SASEGT in the germline V gene. The CDR3 consists of 13 residues. A second PCR of 7 to 11 cycles used a sample-barcoded 5' primer and a J-beta primer mix. TCRdb analysed the 5' RACE reads with MiXCR anew, one entry per CDR3 protein. The sample holds approximately 670,000 distinct CDR3 sequences, around 43% seen once. The chain has TRBV6-1 and TRBJ2-5, with D uncertain. Near its end, the DNA agrees better with TRBJ2-7, so the J call may be wrong. The sample consisted of blood. This receptor was obtained from an elderly man in good health. This CDR3 reads CASSESPGYEQYF. The CDR3 DNA is TGTGCCAGCAGTGAATCCCCAGGCTACGAGCAGTACTTC.